Listed below are T cell receptor beta chains from one sample, sequenced in a study of T cells after yellow fever vaccination. MiXCR, run by TCRdb on the 5' RACE reads, gives a single entry per CDR3 protein. Here the sample spans 300,000 to 400,000 distinct CDR3 sequences, about 8.7% being singletons. The specimen was PBMCs, collected on the day of the first yellow fever vaccination. These receptors all stem from a man aged 18 to 30 who received the YFV17D yellow fever vaccine. The CDR3 runs from the conserved cysteine through the conserved F or W. The order of the fields is CDR3 protein, CDR3 DNA, J gene, D gene, V gene, clone size. D genes are given only for firm matches. Rows give clone size only sometimes, using once, few, many, or a class for an expanded clone.

CDR3: CASSQGLPAGYNNEQFF; DNA: TGCGCCAGCAGCCAGGGACTGCCGGCGGGGTACAACAATGAGCAGTTCTTC; J: TRBJ2-1; D: -; V: TRBV5-1; size: -
CDR3: CSASSGPPRETQYF; DNA: TGCAGTGCTAGTAGCGGGCCTCCCCGAGAGACCCAGTACTTC; J: TRBJ2-5; D: TRBD2; V: TRBV20-1; size: few
CDR3: CASSSNGQGRREQYF; DNA: TGTGCCAGCAGCTCCAATGGACAGGGGCGGCGCGAGCAGTACTTC; J: TRBJ2-7; D: TRBD1; V: TRBV7-9; size: -
CDR3: CASSQTGVDTGELFF; DNA: TGTGCCAGCAGCCAAACAGGGGTTGACACCGGGGAGCTGTTTTTT; J: TRBJ2-2; D: TRBD1; V: TRBV7-8; size: few
CDR3: CASSHSGEGGTEAFF; DNA: TGTGCCAGCAGTCACTCGGGGGAGGGAGGCACTGAAGCTTTCTTT; J: TRBJ1-1; D: -; V: TRBV6-5; size: few
CDR3: CASSLTPGPYQPQHF; DNA: TGCGCCAGCAGCTTGACTCCAGGGCCCTATCAGCCCCAGCATTTT; J: TRBJ1-5; D: -; V: TRBV5-1; size: -
CDR3: CASRPLDSYGYTF; DNA: TGCGCCAGCAGGCCTCTGGACAGCTATGGCTACACCTTC; J: TRBJ1-2; D: -; V: TRBV5-1; size: many
CDR3: CSALPRGNYGYTF; DNA: TGCAGTGCTCTACCGAGGGGTAACTATGGCTACACCTTC; J: TRBJ1-2; D: -; V: TRBV20-1; size: -
CDR3: CASSLSGGAANVLTF; DNA: TGTGCCAGCAGCTTATCAGGGGGCGCTGCCAACGTCCTGACTTTC; J: TRBJ2-6; D: TRBD1; V: TRBV7-3; size: few
CDR3: CASSGFVQETQYF; DNA: TGTGCCAGCAGCGGCTTTGTTCAAGAGACCCAGTACTTC; J: TRBJ2-5; D: -; V: TRBV2; size: few
CDR3: CASSPRPPGRSTFSGANVLTF; DNA: TGTGCCAGCAGCCCAAGACCCCCCGGCAGGTCGACCTTCTCTGGGGCCAACGTCCTGACTTTC; J: TRBJ2-6; D: -; V: TRBV11-2; size: -
CDR3: CASSLVVFQETQYF; DNA: TGCGCCAGCAGCTTGGTAGTGTTTCAAGAGACCCAGTACTTC; J: TRBJ2-5; D: -; V: TRBV5-1; size: few
CDR3: CASSLDGTSGGGEQFF; DNA: TGCGCCAGCAGCTTGGACGGGACTAGCGGGGGAGGTGAGCAGTTCTTC; J: TRBJ2-1; D: TRBD2; V: TRBV5-1; size: -
CDR3: CASSQAREPSYNEQFF; DNA: TGCGCCAGCAGCCAAGCCAGGGAGCCCTCCTACAATGAGCAGTTCTTC; J: TRBJ2-1; D: -; V: TRBV4-3; size: -
CDR3: CSVQPGTAWADTQYF; DNA: TGCAGCGTCCAACCCGGGACAGCTTGGGCAGATACGCAGTATTTT; J: TRBJ2-3; D: TRBD1; V: TRBV29-1; size: few
CDR3: CASSQEPDRGRLNEQFF; DNA: TGCGCCAGCAGCCAGGAGCCGGACAGGGGGAGACTCAATGAGCAGTTCTTC; J: TRBJ2-1; D: TRBD1; V: TRBV4-3; size: -
CDR3: CASSLFLNTEAFF; DNA: TGTGCCAGCAGTTTGTTCCTGAACACTGAAGCTTTCTTT; J: TRBJ1-1; D: -; V: TRBV12-3/TRBV12-4; size: few
CDR3: CASSRRLAGEGTDMQYF; DNA: TGTGCCAGCAGCCGCAGACTAGCGGGGGAAGGCACAGATATGCAGTATTTT; J: TRBJ2-3; D: TRBD2; V: TRBV11-3; size: -
CDR3: CASSYYTRDEKLFF; DNA: TGTGCCAGCAGTTACTACACAAGGGATGAAAAACTGTTTTTT; J: TRBJ1-4; D: -; V: TRBV6-5; size: few
CDR3: CASRALGEGEAFF; DNA: TGTGCCAGCAGAGCCCTTGGGGAAGGTGAAGCTTTCTTT; J: TRBJ1-1; D: -; V: TRBV3-1; size: few
CDR3: CASSRTTVGGEQFF; DNA: TGCGCCAGCAGCCGAACCACGGTGGGTGGGGAGCAGTTCTTC; J: TRBJ2-1; D: -; V: TRBV4-1; size: -
CDR3: CASSRARVGSPLHF; DNA: TGCGCCAGCAGCCGAGCCAGGGTTGGTTCACCCCTCCACTTT; J: TRBJ1-6; D: -; V: TRBV4-1; size: -
CDR3: CASSVGGTGLGNTIYF; DNA: TGTGCCAGCAGCGTAGGGGGAACTGGGCTGGGAAACACCATATATTTT; J: TRBJ1-3; D: -; V: TRBV9; size: few
CDR3: CASSPRTSDPGADTQYF; DNA: TGTGCCAGCTCACCAAGGACTAGCGATCCCGGGGCAGATACGCAGTATTTT; J: TRBJ2-3; D: TRBD2; V: TRBV18; size: few
CDR3: CASSLAGALHF; DNA: TGTGCCAGCAGCTTAGCAGGAGCCCTCCACTTT; J: TRBJ1-6; D: -; V: TRBV7-2; size: -
CDR3: CASSYPETASSYNEQFF; DNA: TGCGCCAGCAGCTATCCGGAGACAGCCAGCTCCTACAATGAGCAGTTCTTC; J: TRBJ2-1; D: -; V: TRBV5-1; size: -
CDR3: CSARDGGGGAETQYF; DNA: TGCAGTGCTAGAGATGGCGGGGGGGGTGCGGAGACCCAGTACTTC; J: TRBJ2-5; D: TRBD2; V: TRBV20-1; size: -
CDR3: CSARAVRAGGVGQYF; DNA: TGCAGTGCTAGGGCCGTAAGGGCGGGGGGAGTTGGCCAGTACTTC; J: TRBJ2-5; D: TRBD2; V: TRBV20-1; size: -
CDR3: CAISESGGGQETQYF; DNA: TGTGCCATCAGTGAGTCCGGGGGGGGCCAAGAGACCCAGTACTTC; J: TRBJ2-5; D: TRBD2; V: TRBV10-3; size: many
CDR3: CASSPLVGGRETQYF; DNA: TGTGCCAGCAGCCCTCTGGTGGGGGGAAGAGAGACCCAGTACTTC; J: TRBJ2-5; D: -; V: TRBV5-6; size: few
CDR3: CASSQVVYYGYTF; DNA: TGCGCCAGCAGCCAAGTAGTCTACTACGGCTACACCTTC; J: TRBJ1-2; D: -; V: TRBV4-3; size: many
CDR3: CASSRLAGGPDEQFF; DNA: TGTGCCAGCAGTCGACTAGCGGGGGGGCCCGATGAGCAGTTCTTC; J: TRBJ2-1; D: TRBD2; V: TRBV6-2/TRBV6-3; size: -
CDR3: CASSLAPSEAFF; DNA: TGTGCCAGCAGCTTAGCCCCCAGTGAAGCTTTCTTT; J: TRBJ1-1; D: -; V: TRBV7-9; size: few
CDR3: CASSSRGQSEGSPLHF; DNA: TGCGCCAGCAGCTCGAGGGGACAGTCTGAGGGTTCACCCCTCCACTTT; J: TRBJ1-6; D: TRBD1; V: TRBV5-1; size: -
CDR3: CASSGDRGTDTQYF; DNA: TGTGCCAGCAGTGGGGACAGAGGCACAGATACGCAGTATTTT; J: TRBJ2-3; D: TRBD1; V: TRBV2; size: many
CDR3: CASRISGTGLEEKLFF; DNA: TGTGCCAGCAGGATATCGGGGACAGGGCTAGAAGAAAAACTGTTTTTT; J: TRBJ1-4; D: TRBD1; V: TRBV25-1; size: -
CDR3: CASSSSLTGGNEQYF; DNA: TGCGCCAGCAGCTCCTCCTTGACAGGCGGGAACGAGCAGTACTTC; J: TRBJ2-7; D: -; V: TRBV5-1; size: -
CDR3: CSARPLGLGRDTQYF; DNA: TGCAGTGCTAGGCCCCTTGGCCTTGGTAGGGATACGCAGTATTTT; J: TRBJ2-3; D: -; V: TRBV20-1; size: many
CDR3: CASSTPLAGGSDTQYF; DNA: TGTGCCAGCAGTACGCCACTAGCGGGGGGGTCAGATACGCAGTATTTT; J: TRBJ2-3; D: TRBD2; V: TRBV12-3/TRBV12-4; size: -
CDR3: CASSPRSTGEQFF; DNA: TGCGCCAGCAGCCCACGGTCGACAGGGGAGCAGTTCTTC; J: TRBJ2-1; D: TRBD1; V: TRBV5-1; size: few